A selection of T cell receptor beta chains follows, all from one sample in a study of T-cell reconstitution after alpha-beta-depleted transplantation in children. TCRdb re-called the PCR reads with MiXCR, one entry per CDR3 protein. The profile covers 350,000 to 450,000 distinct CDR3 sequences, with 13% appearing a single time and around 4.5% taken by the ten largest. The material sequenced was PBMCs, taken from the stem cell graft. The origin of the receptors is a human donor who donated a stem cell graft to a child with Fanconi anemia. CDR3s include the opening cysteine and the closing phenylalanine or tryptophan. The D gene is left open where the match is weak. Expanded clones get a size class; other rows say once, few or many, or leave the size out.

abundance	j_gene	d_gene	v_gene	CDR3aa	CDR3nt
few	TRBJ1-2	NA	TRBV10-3	CAITRGTNYGYTF	TGTGCCATCACCAGGGGTACTAACTATGGCTACACCTTC
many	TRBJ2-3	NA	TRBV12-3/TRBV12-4	CASSLLSGRQSTQYF	TGTGCCAGCAGTTTACTGTCCGGACGCCAGAGTACGCAGTATTTT
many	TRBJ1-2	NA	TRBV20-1	CSGGANYGYTF	TGCAGTGGGGGAGCTAACTATGGCTACACCTTC
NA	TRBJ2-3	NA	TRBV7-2	CASSLWTPTDTQYF	TGTGCCAGCAGCTTATGGACACCCACAGATACGCAGTATTTT
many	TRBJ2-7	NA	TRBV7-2	CASSQQFQGGLYEQYF	TGTGCCAGCAGCCAACAATTCCAGGGGGGCCTTTACGAGCAGTACTTC
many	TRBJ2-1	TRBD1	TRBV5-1	CASSSGQGSNEQFF	TGCGCCAGCAGCTCCGGACAGGGAAGCAATGAGCAGTTCTTC
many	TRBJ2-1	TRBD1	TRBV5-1	CASSSTGTGIKGEQFF	TGCGCCAGCAGCTCCACCGGGACAGGGATCAAGGGTGAGCAGTTCTTC
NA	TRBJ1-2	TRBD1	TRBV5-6	CASSLAGTGYGYTF	TGTGCCAGCAGCTTGGCAGGGACAGGATATGGCTACACCTTC
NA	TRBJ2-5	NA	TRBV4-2	CASSQDRGQETQYF	TGTGCCAGCAGCCAAGATCGGGGGCAGGAGACCCAGTACTTC
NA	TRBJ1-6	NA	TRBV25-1	CASSETREFSPLHF	TGTGCCAGCAGTGAAACTCGAGAGTTCTCACCCCTCCACTTT
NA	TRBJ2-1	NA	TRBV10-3	CAISRRGGQVNEQFF	TGTGCCATCAGCCGGAGGGGGGGGCAGGTCAATGAGCAGTTCTTC
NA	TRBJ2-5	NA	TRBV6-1	CASRNSGVQETQYF	TGTGCCAGCAGGAATTCAGGAGTCCAAGAGACCCAGTACTTC
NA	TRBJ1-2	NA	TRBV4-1	CASSQDIRQGMAYGYTF	TGCGCCAGCAGCCAAGATATTAGGCAGGGAATGGCGTATGGCTACACCTTC
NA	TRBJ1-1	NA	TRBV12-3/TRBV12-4	CASSTAGRSTEAFF	TGTGCCAGCAGTACGGCGGGGAGATCTACTGAAGCTTTCTTT
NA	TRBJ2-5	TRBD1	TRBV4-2	CASSQDMRQGETQYF	TGTGCCAGCAGCCAAGACATGCGACAGGGCGAGACCCAGTACTTC
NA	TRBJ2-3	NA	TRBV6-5	CASSYLPADTQYF	TGTGCCAGCAGTTACCTACCAGCAGATACGCAGTATTTT
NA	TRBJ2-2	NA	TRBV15	CATSWDFHTGELFF	TGTGCCACCAGCTGGGACTTTCACACCGGGGAGCTGTTTTTT
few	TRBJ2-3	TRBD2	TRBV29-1	CSVLAGGPDTQYF	TGCAGCGTTTTAGCGGGGGGGCCGGATACGCAGTATTTT
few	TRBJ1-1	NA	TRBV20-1	CSARQTSEAFF	TGCAGTGCTAGACAGACCTCTGAAGCTTTCTTT
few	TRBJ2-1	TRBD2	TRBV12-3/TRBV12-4	CASSLRPTGLAGGLSYYNEQFF	TGTGCCAGCAGTTTGAGGCCCACGGGACTAGCGGGGGGCTTATCGTACTACAATGAGCAGTTCTTC
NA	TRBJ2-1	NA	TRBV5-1	CASGWTVRSDEQFF	TGCGCCAGCGGCTGGACAGTTAGGTCCGATGAGCAGTTCTTC
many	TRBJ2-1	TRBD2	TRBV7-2	CASSHSGGARSEQFF	TGTGCCAGCAGCCATAGCGGGGGGGCAAGGTCTGAGCAGTTCTTC
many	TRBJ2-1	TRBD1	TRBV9	CASSMRGPVGNEQFF	TGTGCCAGCAGTATGAGGGGGCCCGTAGGTAATGAGCAGTTCTTC
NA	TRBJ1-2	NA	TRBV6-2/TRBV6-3	CASRNSAGQHYGYTF	TGTGCCAGCAGAAACTCGGCCGGGCAGCACTATGGCTACACCTTC
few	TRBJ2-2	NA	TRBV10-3	CAISVSPGTAATGELFF	TGTGCCATCAGTGTTAGCCCCGGCACAGCAGCTACCGGGGAGCTGTTTTTT
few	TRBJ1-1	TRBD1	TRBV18	CASFLEQGWVTEAFF	TGTGCCAGCTTCCTAGAACAGGGGTGGGTCACTGAAGCTTTCTTT
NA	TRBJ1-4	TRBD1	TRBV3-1	CASSHRQGGEKLFF	TGTGCCAGCAGCCACCGACAGGGCGGCGAAAAACTGTTTTTT
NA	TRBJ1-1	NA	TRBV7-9	CASSSWDYNTEAFF	TGTGCCAGCAGCTCGTGGGACTATAACACTGAAGCTTTCTTT
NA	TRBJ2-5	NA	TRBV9	CASSRLLQETQYF	TGTGCCAGCAGCCGACTCTTACAAGAGACCCAGTACTTC
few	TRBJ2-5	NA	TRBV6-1	CASSPGLNQETQYF	TGTGCCAGCAGTCCCGGACTTAACCAAGAGACCCAGTACTTC